The 28 T cell receptor beta chains below were found in one sample sequenced in a study of blood T cell repertoires in COVID-19. The table came from immunoSEQ multiplex PCR; TCRdb's copy has only in-frame clones and leaves some out. Among 240,000 or so clones, approximately 87% were seen once, and the ten largest hold 6.2%. Specimen: peripheral blood. These receptors came from a man aged 60-69 years with acute or convalescent COVID-19.

V is TRBV14 and J is TRBJ1-2; 10 bases align to TRBD1. The CDR3 contains 16 residues. The germline V gene has CDR1 SGHDN and CDR2 FVKESK. The junction had 6 bases not matched to a gene; V was cut back by 0 bases and J by 5 bases. DNA for the CDR3: TGTGCCAGCAGCCAAGATTTCACGGACAGGGGGTATGGCTACACCTTC. It specifies CASSQDFTDRGYGYTF.

A single count supports this clone. The J gene is TRBJ2-7, the V gene TRBV7-2; TRBD2 matches at 10 bases. V gave up 4 bases and J gave up 2 bases; unmatched junction bases: 5. Per the germline V gene, CDR1 is SGHTA and CDR2 is FQGNSA. CDR3 length: 15 amino acids. This CDR3 reads CASSSGTSVTYEQYF. CDR3 nucleotides: TGTGCCAGCAGCTCCGGGACTAGCGTCACCTACGAGCAGTACTTC.

This clone was observed a single time. The chain employs TRBV29-1 and TRBJ2-2, with a tentative D call TRBD2 (6 bases). Germline lookup yields CDR1 SQVTM and CDR2 ANQGSEA. Trimming took 3 bases from V and 5 from J, leaving 10 bases between them. This CDR3 contains 13 residues. CDR3 bases: TGCAGCGTTGACGGGAGAGGGACCGGGGAGCTGTTTTTT. Its protein is CSVDGRGTGELFF.

This clone was recorded a few times. The V gene is TRBV7-2, the J gene TRBJ1-6; D remains ambiguous. V dropped 5 bases and J dropped 3 bases, with 14 bases sitting between them. The germline CDR1 and CDR2 sequences are SGHTA and FQGNSA. CDR3 length: 16 residues. CDR3 in amino acids: CASSPQPRGYNSPLHF. The DNA for the CDR3 is TGTGCCAGCAGCCCCCAGCCTCGAGGCTATAATTCACCCCTCCACTTT.

The chain links TRBV6-5 to TRBJ1-3; 7 bases are a match to TRBD1. The V and J ends lost 8 bases and 0 bases, in that order; junction bases with no gene match: 7. Germline V gives CDR1 MNHEY, CDR2 SVGAGI. This CDR3 has 15 residues. For the CDR3, the DNA is TGTGCCAGCTGGTGGGACAGTTACTCTGGAAACACCATATATTTT. Its protein is CASWWDSYSGNTIYF.

The chain joins TRBV10-3 to TRBJ1-1; D is uncertain. V lost 5 bases and J lost 7, with 11 bases in between. CDR1 is ENHRY and CDR2 is SYGVKD in the germline V gene. This CDR3 is built from 12 residues. In DNA, the CDR3 is TGTGCCATCAGTCAGGTGGGAGTTGAAGCTTTCTTT. This encodes CAISQVGVEAFF.

J is TRBJ2-1 and V is TRBV4-3; D possibly corresponds to TRBD1 (5 bases). The CDR3 sequence is 14 residues long. Germline V gene lookup returns CDR1 LGHNA and CDR2 YSLEER. Trimming stripped 2 bases from V and 7 bases from J, with 12 bases between. The CDR3 spells CASSQTAGMNEQFF. The CDR3 nucleotides read TGCGCCAGCAGCCAAACGGCAGGGATGAATGAGCAGTTCTTC.

The rearrangement links TRBV28 to TRBJ2-1, with D perhaps matching TRBD2 (7 bases). CDR3 size: 17 residues. With 5 bases removed from V and 4 bases from J, the gap between germline ends came to 21 bases. Germline assignment: CDR1 MDHEN and CDR2 SYDVKM. CDR3 sequence (DNA): TGTGCCAGCAGTGCCCTGGGGGCGGGGGCGCCTTACAATGAGCAGTTCTTC. This gives the protein CASSALGAGAPYNEQFF.

The chain has TRBV28 and TRBJ2-2; 9 positions agree with TRBD1. J gave up 2 bases and V 8 bases, and 6 bases lay outside the gene matches. The CDR3 has 15 residues. Germline V CDR1 and CDR2: MDHEN, SYDVKM. Here the CDR3 reads CASRPGQGNTGELFF. CDR3 DNA sequence: TGTGCCAGCCGACCGGGACAGGGAAACACCGGGGAGCTGTTTTTT.

The chain uses TRBV30 and TRBJ1-6; 7 bases are a match to TRBD1. The J segment lost 7 bases and the V segment lost 3 bases, leaving 9 bases of the junction unmatched. Germline CDR1 is GTSNPN and CDR2 is SVGIG (reference sequence). This CDR3 region has 15 residues. Here the CDR3 reads CAWRPRQGANSPLHF. In nucleotides, the CDR3 is TGTGCCTGGAGGCCAAGACAGGGTGCGAATTCACCCCTCCACTTT.

This clone has a handful of counts. CDR3 sequence: CASSYAGDEKLFF. CDR3 in DNA: TGTGCCAGCAGTTACGCGGGGGATGAAAAACTGTTTTTT. V is TRBV6-6 and J is TRBJ1-4; perhaps TRBD1 as D (5 bases). The CDR3 loop spans 13 amino acids. The germline V gene has CDR1 MNHNY and CDR2 SVGAGI (reference sequence). Between the trimmed V and J ends, which lost 2 bases and 6 bases, there was a span of 7 bases.

The rearrangement uses TRBV11-3 and TRBJ2-1, with TRBD1 matching 10 bases. The ends lost 5 bases at V and 1 base at J; junction bases unmatched: 5. Germline loops: CDR1 SGHNT, CDR2 YENEEA. CDR3 length: 16 residues. The CDR3 sequence is CASSPPGQGSYNEQFF. The CDR3 DNA reads as TGTGCCAGCAGCCCACCGGGACAGGGGTCCTACAATGAGCAGTTCTTC.

The chain uses TRBV30 and TRBJ1-4; D is ambiguous. The V gene's germline CDR1 is GTSNPN and CDR2 SVGIG (reference sequence). This CDR3 is 13 amino acids long. The germline V and J ends were trimmed by 3 bases and 6 bases, with 11 bases remaining between them. The CDR3 nucleotides read TGTGCCTGGAGCGATAACTTCTATGAAAAACTGTTTTTT. Amino acids: CAWSDNFYEKLFF.

This clone was seen only once. V gene TRBV6-4 combines with J gene TRBJ2-1, with 7 bases that match TRBD1. This CDR3 comprises 14 residues. Germline trimming cut 1 base from V and 4 bases from J; bases unmatched to any gene: 1. The V gene's germline CDR1 is MRHNA and CDR2 SNTAGT. CDR3 in amino acids: CASSDLDRYNEQFF. DNA for the CDR3: TGTGCCAGCAGTGACTTGGACAGGTACAATGAGCAGTTCTTC.

The rearrangement uses TRBV30 and TRBJ2-7, with 7 bases identical to TRBD1. This CDR3 comprises 14 residues. Germline V lookup: CDR1 GTSNPN, CDR2 SVGIG (reference sequence). The trim removed 4 bases at V and 1 base at J, leaving 7 bases unmatched. CDR3 amino acids: CAWTPGQSSYEQYF. The CDR3 DNA reads TGTGCCTGGACTCCGGGACAGAGTTCCTACGAGCAGTACTTC.

The chain employs TRBV5-1 and TRBJ2-2; 12 bases map to TRBD2. The CDR3 sequence is 16 residues long. Germline values: CDR1 SGHRS, CDR2 YFSETQ. V gave up 4 bases and J gave up 5 bases; unmatched junction bases: 6. Here the CDR3 DNA reads TGCGCCAGCAGCATGACTAGCGGGGGAGGGACCGGGGAGCTGTTTTTT. Residues: CASSMTSGGGTGELFF.

V is TRBV4-2 and J is TRBJ2-5, with D maybe TRBD2 (5 bases). V lost 0 bases and J 5 bases, leaving 13 bases between the germline ends. The germline CDR1 and CDR2 sequences are LGHNA and YNFKEQ. This CDR3 has 15 amino acids. In DNA form, the CDR3 reads TGTGCCAGCAGCCAAGATCTTGGGAGCCACGAGACCCAGTACTTC. Its protein is CASSQDLGSHETQYF.

This clone was counted only a few times. The V call is TRBV29-1, the J call TRBJ2-1, with 11 nucleotides matching TRBD2. The V segment lost 7 bases and the J segment 4 bases; nucleotides outside the gene matches: 12. The germline V gene encodes CDR1 SQVTM and CDR2 ANQGSEA. CDR3 length equals 16 residues. The CDR3 nucleotides are TGCAGCGCTTTAGCGGGAGGGCCTTTTACGTACAATGAGCAGTTCTTC. As protein: CSALAGGPFTYNEQFF.

The chain combines TRBV28 with TRBJ1-1; the D gene is possibly TRBD1 (5 bases). This CDR3 region has 12 residues. The germline gives CDR1 MDHEN, CDR2 SYDVKM. V lost 7 bases and J 5 bases, leaving 11 bases between the germline ends. Here the CDR3 DNA reads TGTGCCAGCAACAGGTTAAGGACTGAAGCTTTCTTT. Translation: CASNRLRTEAFF.

The V gene is TRBV27, the J gene TRBJ1-4; tentatively, D is TRBD1 (6 bases). Germline CDR1 and CDR2: MNHEY and SMNVEV (reference sequence). Trimming cost V 5 bases and J 7 bases, with 14 bases left between them. The CDR3 consists of 14 residues. The CDR3 nucleotides read TGTGCCAGCAGTAAAACAGGGTGGGGTGAAAAACTGTTTTTT. This gives the protein CASSKTGWGEKLFF.

The rearrangement links TRBV3-1 (or the pseudogene TRBV3-2) to TRBJ2-5; tentatively, D is TRBD2 (5 bases). The germline gives CDR1 LGHDT, CDR2 YNNKEL (reference sequence). V shed 1 base and J shed 5 bases, with 14 bases lying between them. This CDR3 has 15 amino acids. In DNA form, the CDR3 reads TGTGCCAGCAGCCAAGCTGGCCTTGGAGGCGAGACCCAGTACTTC. It encodes CASSQAGLGGETQYF.

This chain connects TRBV6-5 to TRBJ1-1, with TRBD1 matching over 7 bases. CDR3 length: 14 residues. The trim removed 9 bases at V and 4 bases at J, leaving 11 bases unmatched. Germline V gene data show CDR1 as MNHEY and CDR2 as SVGAGI. The CDR3 loop reads CASYRGGTVTEAFF. DNA for the CDR3: TGTGCCAGTTATCGCGGCGGGACAGTCACTGAAGCTTTCTTT.

The CDR3 sequence: CASSATGARNQPQHF. The CDR3 DNA sequence: TGTGCCAGCAGTGCTACAGGGGCCCGCAATCAGCCCCAGCATTTT. The chain recombines TRBV6-2 or TRBV6-3 with TRBJ1-5; the match to TRBD1 covers 7 bases. V gave up 5 bases and J gave up 2 bases; unmatched junction bases: 6. Germline CDR1 reads MNHEY; CDR2 reads SVGEGT. The CDR3 spans 15 residues.

This sequence joins TRBV7-9 and TRBJ2-3; the match to TRBD1 covers 8 bases. V lost 5 bases, J lost 1 base, and 8 bases stayed unmatched. Germline values: CDR1 SEHNR, CDR2 FQNEAQ (reference sequence). CDR3 size: 16 residues. CDR3 protein: CASSANRGAGTDTQYF. The CDR3 DNA reads as TGTGCCAGCAGCGCGAACAGGGGGGCGGGCACAGATACGCAGTATTTT.

The chain joins TRBV5-6 to TRBJ1-3; 7 nucleotides line up with TRBD1. This CDR3 has 15 residues. V gave up 3 bases and J gave up 4 bases; unmatched junction bases: 7. From germline, CDR1 is SGHDT and CDR2 YYEEEE. CDR3 sequence: CASSYDREAGNTIYF. The CDR3 nucleotides read TGTGCCAGCAGCTATGACAGGGAGGCCGGAAACACCATATATTTT.

The rearrangement links TRBV7-3 to TRBJ2-1; possible D gene TRBD1, 5 bases. Per germline, CDR1 SGHTA and CDR2 FQGTGA. CDR3 length: 15 amino acids. V lost 1 base, J lost 2 bases, and 9 bases lay in between. DNA for the CDR3: TGTGCCAGCAGCTTAAGTCCAGGGACCTACAATGAGCAGTTCTTC. It is translated as CASSLSPGTYNEQFF.

The rearrangement joins TRBV25-1 to TRBJ2-3, with D maybe TRBD2 (5 bases). The CDR3 totals 13 residues. Germline lookup yields CDR1 MGHDK and CDR2 SYGVNS. V lost 7 bases and J 0 bases, leaving 8 bases between the germline ends. The CDR3 sequence is CASKRTSTDTQYF. The CDR3 coding sequence is TGTGCCAGCAAACGGACTAGCACAGATACGCAGTATTTT.

The chain recombines TRBV6-5 with TRBJ1-2, with 11 bases lining up with TRBD1. The CDR3 length is 14 residues. The ends lost 4 bases at V and 8 bases at J; junction bases unmatched: 6. Germline V gene data show CDR1 as MNHEY and CDR2 as SVGAGI. In DNA form, the CDR3 reads TGTGCCAGCAGTTTGGACAGGGGGCGTGTGGGCTACACCTTC. Protein: CASSLDRGRVGYTF.